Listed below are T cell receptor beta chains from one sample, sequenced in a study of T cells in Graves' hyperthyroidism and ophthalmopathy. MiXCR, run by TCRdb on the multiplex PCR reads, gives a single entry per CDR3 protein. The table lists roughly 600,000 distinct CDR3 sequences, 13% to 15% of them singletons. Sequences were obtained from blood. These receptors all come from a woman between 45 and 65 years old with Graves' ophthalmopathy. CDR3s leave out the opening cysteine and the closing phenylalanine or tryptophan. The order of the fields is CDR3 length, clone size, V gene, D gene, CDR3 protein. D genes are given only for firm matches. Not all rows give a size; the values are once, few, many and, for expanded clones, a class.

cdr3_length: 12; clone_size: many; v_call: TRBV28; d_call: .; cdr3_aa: ASSSRVENYEQY
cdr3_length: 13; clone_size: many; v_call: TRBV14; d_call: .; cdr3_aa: ASSPVLSSYNEQF
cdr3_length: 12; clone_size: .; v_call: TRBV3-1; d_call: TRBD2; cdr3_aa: ASSRSGGSYEQY
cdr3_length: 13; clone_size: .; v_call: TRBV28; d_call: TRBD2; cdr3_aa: ASRKTSANTGELF
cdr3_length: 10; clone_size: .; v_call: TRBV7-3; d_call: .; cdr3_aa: ASSYDSGPPF
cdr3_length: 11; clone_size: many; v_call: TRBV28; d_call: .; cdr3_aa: ASRRDSNSPLH
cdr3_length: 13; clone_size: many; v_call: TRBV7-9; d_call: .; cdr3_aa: ASSLRQGGIYEQY
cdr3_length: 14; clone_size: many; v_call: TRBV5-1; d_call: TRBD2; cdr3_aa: ASSVRTSGDTGELF
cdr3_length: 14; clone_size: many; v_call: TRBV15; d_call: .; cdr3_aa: ATSSRDSGGGETQY
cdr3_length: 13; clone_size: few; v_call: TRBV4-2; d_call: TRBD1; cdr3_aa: ASSQQGALAGELF
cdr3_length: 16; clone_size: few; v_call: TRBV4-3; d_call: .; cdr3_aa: ASSQALFDWTASYEQY
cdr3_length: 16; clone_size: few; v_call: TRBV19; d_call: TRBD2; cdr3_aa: ASSRTGTSGSKYYEQY
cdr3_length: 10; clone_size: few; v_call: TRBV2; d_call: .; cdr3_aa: ASRESADMQY
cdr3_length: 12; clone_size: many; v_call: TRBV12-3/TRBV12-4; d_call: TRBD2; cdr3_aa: ASSRGLASYEQY